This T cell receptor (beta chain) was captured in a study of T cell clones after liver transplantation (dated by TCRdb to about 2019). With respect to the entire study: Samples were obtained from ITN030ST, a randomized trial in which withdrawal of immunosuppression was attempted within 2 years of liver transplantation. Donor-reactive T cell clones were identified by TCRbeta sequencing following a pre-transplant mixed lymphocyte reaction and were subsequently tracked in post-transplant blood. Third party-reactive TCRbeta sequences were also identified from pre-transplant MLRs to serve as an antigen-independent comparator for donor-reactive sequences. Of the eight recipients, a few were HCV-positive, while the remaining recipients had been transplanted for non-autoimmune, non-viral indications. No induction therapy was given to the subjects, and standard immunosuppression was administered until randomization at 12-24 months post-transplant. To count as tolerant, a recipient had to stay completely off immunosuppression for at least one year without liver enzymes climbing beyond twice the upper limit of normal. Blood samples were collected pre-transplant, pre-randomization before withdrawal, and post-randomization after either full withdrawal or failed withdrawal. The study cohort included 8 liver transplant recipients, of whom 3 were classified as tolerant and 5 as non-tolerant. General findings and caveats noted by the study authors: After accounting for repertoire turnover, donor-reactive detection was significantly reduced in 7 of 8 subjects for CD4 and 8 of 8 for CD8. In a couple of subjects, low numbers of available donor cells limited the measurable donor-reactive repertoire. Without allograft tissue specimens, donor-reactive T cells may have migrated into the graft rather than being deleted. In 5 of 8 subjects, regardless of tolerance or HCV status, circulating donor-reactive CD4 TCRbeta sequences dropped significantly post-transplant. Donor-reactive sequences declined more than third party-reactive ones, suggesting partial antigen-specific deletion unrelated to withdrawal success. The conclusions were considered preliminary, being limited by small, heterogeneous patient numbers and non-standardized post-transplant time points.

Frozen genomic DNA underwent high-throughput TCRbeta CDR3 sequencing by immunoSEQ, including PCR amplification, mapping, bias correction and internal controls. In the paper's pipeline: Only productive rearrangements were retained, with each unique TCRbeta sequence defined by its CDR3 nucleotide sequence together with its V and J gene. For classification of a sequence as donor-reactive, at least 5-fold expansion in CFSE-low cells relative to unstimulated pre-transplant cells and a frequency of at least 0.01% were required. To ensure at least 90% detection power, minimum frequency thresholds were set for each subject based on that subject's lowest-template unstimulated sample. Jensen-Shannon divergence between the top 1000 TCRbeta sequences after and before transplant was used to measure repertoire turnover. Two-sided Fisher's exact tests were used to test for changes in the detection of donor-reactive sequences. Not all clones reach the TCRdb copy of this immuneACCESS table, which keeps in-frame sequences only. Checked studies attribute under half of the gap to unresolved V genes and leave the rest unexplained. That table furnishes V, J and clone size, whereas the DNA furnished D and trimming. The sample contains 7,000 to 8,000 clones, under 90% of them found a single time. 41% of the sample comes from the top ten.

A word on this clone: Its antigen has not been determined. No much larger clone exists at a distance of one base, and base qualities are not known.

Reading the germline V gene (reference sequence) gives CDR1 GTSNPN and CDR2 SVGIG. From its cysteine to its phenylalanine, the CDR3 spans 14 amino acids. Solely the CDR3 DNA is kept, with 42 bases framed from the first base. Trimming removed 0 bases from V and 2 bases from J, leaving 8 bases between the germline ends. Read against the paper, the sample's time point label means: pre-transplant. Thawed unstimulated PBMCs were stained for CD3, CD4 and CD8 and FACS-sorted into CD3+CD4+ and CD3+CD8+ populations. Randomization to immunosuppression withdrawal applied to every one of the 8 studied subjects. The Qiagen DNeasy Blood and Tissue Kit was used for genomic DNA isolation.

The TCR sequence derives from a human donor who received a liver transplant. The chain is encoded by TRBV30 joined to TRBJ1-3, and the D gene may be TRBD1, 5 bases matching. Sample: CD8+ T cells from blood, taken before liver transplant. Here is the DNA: TGTGCCTGGAGTGTAGCAGGGACTGGAAACACCATATATTTT. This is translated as CAWSVAGTGNTIYF.